The TCR beta chain described here comes from a study of beta chain features in type 1 diabetes. As for the study in general: Regarding age, gender and cell yields, patients proved similar to healthy donors. Findings of the study overall: PCR could preferentially amplify shorter templates, alike in patients and controls.

For this clone: Its specificity is unknown.

Sorting gave populations that all exceeded 98% purity. Sequencing targeted expressed TCRB transcripts, as all isolated RNA had been reverse transcribed. Here immunoSEQ multiplex PCR was the method, and the copy in TCRdb shows in-frame clones only, minus some. The sample holds 450,000 to 550,000 clones; around 28% are singletons and the top ten take 0.065%. The sample consisted of naive CD4+ T cells from blood. The receptor comes from a man younger than 35 in good health.

In DNA form, the CDR3 reads TGTGCCTGGAGTGTAATGGGGGGCAATCAGCCCCAGCATTTT. It codes for CAWSVMGGNQPQHF. J is TRBJ1-5 and V is TRBV30; possibly TRBD1 for D (5 bases). V was trimmed by 0 bases and J by 2 bases, leaving 8 bases between them. The CDR3 loop spans 14 amino acids. Germline-derived CDR1 and CDR2 are GTSNPN and SVGIG (reference sequence).